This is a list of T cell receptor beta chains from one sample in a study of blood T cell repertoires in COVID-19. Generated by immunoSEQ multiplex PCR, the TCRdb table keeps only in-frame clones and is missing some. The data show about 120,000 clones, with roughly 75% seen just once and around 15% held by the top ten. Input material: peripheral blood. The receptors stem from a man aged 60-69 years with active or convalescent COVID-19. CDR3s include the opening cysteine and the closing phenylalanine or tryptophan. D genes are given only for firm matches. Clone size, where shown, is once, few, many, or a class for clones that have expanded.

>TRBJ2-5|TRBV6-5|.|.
CASSYRAAVRQETQYF
TGTGCCAGCAGTTACCGCGCAGCGGTTCGACAAGAGACCCAGTACTTC
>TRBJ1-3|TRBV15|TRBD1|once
CATSRRDHRGSGNTIYF
TGTGCCACCAGCAGACGAGATCACAGGGGCTCTGGAAACACCATATATTTT
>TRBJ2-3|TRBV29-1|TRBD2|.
CSVGGGSGDTQYF
TGCAGCGTTGGAGGCGGGAGTGGAGATACGCAGTATTTT
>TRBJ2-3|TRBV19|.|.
CASKGQISTDTQYF
TGTGCCAGTAAGGGGCAGATTAGCACAGATACGCAGTATTTT
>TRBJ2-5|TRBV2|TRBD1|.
CASSEAGQGVETQYF
TGTGCCAGCAGTGAGGCGGGACAGGGCGTCGAGACCCAGTACTTC
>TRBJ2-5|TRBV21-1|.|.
CASSTTGVEETQYF
TGTGCCAGCAGCACCACAGGGGTAGAAGAGACCCAGTACTTC
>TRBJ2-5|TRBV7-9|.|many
CASSPALSGQETQYF
TGTGCCAGCAGCCCCGCGCTTAGCGGACAAGAGACCCAGTACTTC
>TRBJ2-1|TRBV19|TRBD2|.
CASSAPGLAGGHYNEQFF
TGTGCCAGTAGTGCCCCGGGACTAGCGGGAGGACACTACAATGAGCAGTTCTTC
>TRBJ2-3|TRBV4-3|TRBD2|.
CASSQDRRREGHPDTQYF
TGCGCCAGCAGCCAAGATCGGAGGCGGGAGGGCCATCCAGATACGCAGTATTTT
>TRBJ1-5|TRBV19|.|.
CASSPSRESNQPQHF
TGTGCCAGTAGTCCCAGCCGGGAAAGCAATCAGCCCCAGCATTTT
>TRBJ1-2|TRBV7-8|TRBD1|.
CASSLGQGNYGYTF
TGTGCCAGCAGCTTGGGACAGGGGAACTATGGCTACACCTTC
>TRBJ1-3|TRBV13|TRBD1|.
CASSLLDRVLSGNTIYF
TGTGCCAGCAGCTTACTGGACAGGGTTTTATCGGGAAACACCATATATTTT
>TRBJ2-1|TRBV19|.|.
CASSFPGGEQFF
TGTGCCAGTAGTTTCCCCGGAGGTGAGCAGTTCTTC
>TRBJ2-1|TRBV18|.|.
CASSPAGSSYNEQFF
TGTGCCAGCTCCCCGGCGGGGAGCTCCTACAATGAGCAGTTCTTC
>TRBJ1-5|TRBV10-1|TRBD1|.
CASSFRQGRQPQHF
TGCGCCAGCAGCTTTAGACAGGGCCGTCAGCCCCAGCATTTT
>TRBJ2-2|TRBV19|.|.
CASSMEPNTGELFF
TGTGCCAGTAGTATGGAGCCTAACACCGGGGAGCTGTTTTTT
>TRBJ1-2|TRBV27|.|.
CASSVPGLTNYGYTF
TGTGCCAGCAGTGTACCCGGACTGACCAACTATGGCTACACCTTC
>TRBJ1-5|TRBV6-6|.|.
CASSYFNNQPQHF
TGTGCCAGCAGTTACTTCAACAATCAGCCCCAGCATTTT
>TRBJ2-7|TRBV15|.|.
CATSRGSRGSEQYF
TGTGCCACCAGCAGAGGTAGTCGGGGGAGCGAGCAGTACTTC
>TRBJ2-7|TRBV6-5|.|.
CASSHRVSEQYF
TGTGCCAGCAGCCACAGGGTATCCGAGCAGTACTTC
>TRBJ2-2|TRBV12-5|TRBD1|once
CASGSYGTGHGELFF
TGTGCTAGTGGTTCCTATGGGACAGGGCACGGGGAGCTGTTTTTT
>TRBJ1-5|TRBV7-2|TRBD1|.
CASSRDRAYQPQHF
TGTGCCAGCAGCCGTGACAGGGCCTATCAGCCCCAGCATTTT
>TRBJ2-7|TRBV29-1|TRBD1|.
CSASQGTIYEQYF
TGCAGCGCTTCACAGGGGACCATTTACGAGCAGTACTTC
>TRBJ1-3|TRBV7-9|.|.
CASSLEGTTFSGNTIYF
TGTGCCAGCAGCTTAGAGGGGACAACCTTCTCTGGAAACACCATATATTTT
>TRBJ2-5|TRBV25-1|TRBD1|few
CASSKDRAPQETQYF
TGTGCCAGCAGTAAAGACAGGGCACCTCAAGAGACCCAGTACTTC